The entry below gives a single T cell receptor beta chain sequence along with its context. The data derive from a study of T cell responses to AZD1222 COVID-19 vaccine. Measured with immunoSEQ multiplex PCR; TCRdb has only the in-frame clones, and not every one. The data hold about 130,000 clones, with 93% observed a single time. In germline, CDR1 is LNHDA, CDR2 SQIVND (reference sequence). The V end was cut by 8 bases, the J end by 5 bases, with 15 bases between. The CDR3 totals 13 residues. Sequencing was performed on peripheral blood, taken on day 0 of AZD1222 vaccination. V usage is TRBV19 and J usage is TRBJ2-5, with a possible D match to TRBD1 (6 bases). This receptor was identified in an adult in good health. This CDR3 reads CASGPWDTETQYF. The CDR3 region has the DNA TGTGCCAGTGGGCCATGGGACACGGAGACCCAGTACTTC.